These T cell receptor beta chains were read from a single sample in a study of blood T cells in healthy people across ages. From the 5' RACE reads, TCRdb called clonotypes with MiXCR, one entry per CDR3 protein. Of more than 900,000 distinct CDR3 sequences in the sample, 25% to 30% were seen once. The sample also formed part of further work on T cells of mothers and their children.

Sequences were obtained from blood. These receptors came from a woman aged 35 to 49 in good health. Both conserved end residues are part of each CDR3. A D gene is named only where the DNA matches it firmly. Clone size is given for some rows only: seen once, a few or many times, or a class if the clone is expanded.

CASSSGSRSTEAFF	TGTGCCAGCAGTTCGGGGTCTAGGAGCACTGAAGCTTTCTTT	NA	NA	TRBV28	TRBJ1-1
CASSLAGRHTDTQYF	TGTGCCAGCAGCCTAGCGGGGAGACACACAGATACGCAGTATTTT	TRBD2	NA	TRBV3-1	TRBJ2-3
CASSEQYYEQYF	TGTGCCAGCAGCGAACAGTACTACGAGCAGTACTTC	NA	many	TRBV7-2	TRBJ2-7
CASSRIGDSYEQYF	TGTGCCAGCAGCAGAATCGGGGACTCCTACGAGCAGTACTTC	NA	few	TRBV7-2	TRBJ2-7
CASSLSLETYEQYF	TGTGCCAGCAGTTTATCGCTAGAGACGTACGAGCAGTACTTC	NA	few	TRBV27	TRBJ2-7
CASSPRGRGRTYEQYF	TGTGCCAGTAGTCCCCGGGGCAGGGGCCGGACCTACGAGCAGTACTTC	NA	NA	TRBV19	TRBJ2-7
CASKVESYEQYF	TGTGCCAGCAAAGTAGAATCCTACGAGCAGTACTTC	NA	many	TRBV2	TRBJ2-7
CASSLEGSTSYGYTF	TGTGCCAGCAGCTTAGAGGGGTCTACCTCCTATGGCTACACCTTC	NA	NA	TRBV7-2	TRBJ1-2
CASSEGTGGHYGYTF	TGTGCCAGCAGCGAAGGGACAGGGGGACACTATGGCTACACCTTC	TRBD1	NA	TRBV7-2	TRBJ1-2
CASSREGGGGSYNEQFF	TGCGCCAGCAGCCGGGAAGGGGGGGGAGGCTCCTACAATGAGCAGTTCTTC	NA	NA	TRBV4-1	TRBJ2-1
CASSVAVGLYNEQYF	TGTGCCAGCAGTGTAGCGGTGGGATTATACAATGAGCAGTACTTC	NA	NA	TRBV7-2	TRBJ2-7
CASSPDGGSYNEQFF	TGCGCCAGCAGCCCGGATGGGGGGTCCTACAATGAGCAGTTCTTC	NA	many	TRBV5-1	TRBJ2-1
CAISESMLVRWGLDEQFF	TGTGCCATCAGTGAGTCAATGCTTGTAAGGTGGGGGTTGGATGAGCAGTTCTTC	NA	once	TRBV10-3	TRBJ2-1
CSATLQGTPNQPQHF	TGCAGTGCTACCTTACAGGGAACCCCCAATCAGCCCCAGCATTTT	NA	NA	TRBV20-1	TRBJ1-5
CSVAIGGGTNEQFF	TGCAGCGTTGCGATTGGCGGGGGGACCAATGAGCAGTTCTTC	TRBD2	many	TRBV29-1	TRBJ2-1
CASSSFSTGYTF	TGTGCCAGCAGTTCGTTCAGCACGGGCTACACCTTC	NA	NA	TRBV6-5	TRBJ1-2
CASHKSRTGSTDTQYF	TGTGCCAGCCACAAATCCAGGACAGGGAGCACAGATACGCAGTATTTT	TRBD1	NA	TRBV5-5	TRBJ2-3
CASSTGELADYEQYF	TGTGCCAGCAGCACCGGGGAACTAGCGGACTACGAGCAGTACTTC	TRBD2	few	TRBV28	TRBJ2-7
CRVRGPSYNEQFF	TGCAGGGTACGAGGACCCTCCTACAATGAGCAGTTCTTC	NA	NA	TRBV20-1	TRBJ2-1
CASSLVPTGLAYNEQFF	TGTGCCAGCAGTCTCGTCCCCACGGGACTAGCTTACAATGAACAGTTCTTC	TRBD2	NA	TRBV6-2/TRBV6-3	TRBJ2-1
CASKLWDITEAFF	TGTGCCAGCAAATTATGGGACATCACTGAAGCTTTCTTT	NA	many	TRBV25-1	TRBJ1-1
CATSRDIGGSGANVLTF	TGTGCCACCAGCAGAGACATAGGGGGCTCTGGGGCCAACGTCCTGACTTTC	NA	few	TRBV15	TRBJ2-6
CASSPRPDRVNTGELFF	TGTGCCAGCAGCCCACGGCCGGACAGGGTCAACACCGGGGAGCTGTTTTTT	TRBD1	many	TRBV9	TRBJ2-2
CAVPEGGASYEQYF	TGTGCCGTCCCCGAGGGGGGGGCGTCCTACGAGCAGTACTTC	NA	many	TRBV7-9	TRBJ2-7
CASTVQGSAYEQYF	TGTGCCAGCACCGTACAGGGGTCAGCCTACGAGCAGTACTTC	TRBD1	NA	TRBV5-5	TRBJ2-7
CASSTREGNEQFF	TGTGCCAGCAGCACCAGGGAAGGCAATGAGCAGTTCTTC	NA	few	TRBV11-3	TRBJ2-1